These 32 T cell receptor beta chains originate from one sample sequenced in a study of T cell responses to AZD1222 COVID-19 vaccine. Profiled with immunoSEQ multiplex PCR; TCRdb holds only in-frame clones, not every one. This sample yields about 150,000 clones, of which approximately 92% are seen a single time; more than 3% belongs to the top ten. The specimen comprised peripheral blood, sampled 28 days after the second AZD1222 dose. The origin of the receptors is an adult who received the AZD1222 COVID-19 vaccine.

This chain joins TRBV28 and TRBJ1-5; D uncertain. Germline V gene data show CDR1 as MDHEN and CDR2 as SYDVKM. The CDR3 consists of 14 residues. Trimming cost V 11 bases and J 6 bases, with 20 bases left between them. CDR3 DNA: TGTGCCTCCCGTGATGTTCGGTCCGCTCAGCCCCAGCATTTT. It yields the protein CASRDVRSAQPQHF.

This clone was seen only a few times. The chain joins TRBV7-9 to TRBJ2-7, with D perhaps TRBD2 (6 bases). V was clipped by 5 bases and J by 0 bases, with 11 bases between them. This CDR3 is 14 amino acids long. The germline V gene encodes CDR1 SEHNR and CDR2 FQNEAQ (reference sequence). The CDR3, as DNA: TGTGCCAGCAGCCATCCGGGACTCTCCTACGAGCAGTACTTC. The encoded protein is CASSHPGLSYEQYF. Filled out from reference TRBV7-9 and TRBJ2-7, the complete variable domain reads DTGVSQNPRHKITKRGQNVTFRCDPISEHNRLYWYRQTLGQGPEFLTYFQNEAQLEKSRLLSDRFSAERPKGSFSTLEIQRTEQGDSAMYLCASSHPGLSYEQYFGPGTRLTVT.

As for this clone: Germline is not matched at one junction end, which may reflect a read error. CDR3 nucleotide sequence: TGTGCCAGCAGTAACTCCGGGACTAACTACAATGAGCAGTTCTTC. Translating it yields CASSNSGTNYNEQFF. The V and J genes are TRBV6-5 and TRBJ2-1; the match to TRBD2 covers 7 bases. CDR3 length equals 15 residues. Germline V gene data show CDR1 as MNHEY and CDR2 as SVGAGI.

This chain links TRBV29-1 with TRBJ2-7, with D possibly TRBD2 on 5 matching bases. This CDR3 has 10 amino acids. Germline V gene data show CDR1 as SQVTM and CDR2 as ANQGSEA. The V gene lost 7 bases and the J gene lost 2 bases, with 6 bases spanning the gap. DNA for the CDR3: TGCAGCGCGGAGGCCTACGAGCAGTACTTC. It codes for CSAEAYEQYF.

The chain uses TRBV28 and TRBJ1-2; TRBD1 might be the D (5 bases). Trimming left V 6 bases short and J 5 bases short, with 19 bases between. CDR3 length: 15 residues. Germline CDR1 MDHEN, CDR2 SYDVKM. The CDR3 sequence is CASSLGGERMYGYTF. DNA of the CDR3: TGTGCCAGCAGCTTGGGGGGGGAACGAATGTATGGCTACACCTTC.

The chain links TRBV19 to TRBJ1-1, with 8 positions matching TRBD1. This CDR3 is 15 amino acids long. CDR1 and CDR2 from the germline V gene are LNHDA and SQIVND (reference sequence). V trimming: 3 bases; J trimming: 4 bases; junction bases outside the gene matches: 7. CDR3 bases: TGTGCCAGTAGTATTCCAGGGGGCAGGATCACTGAAGCTTTCTTT. Protein sequence: CASSIPGGRITEAFF.

V gene TRBV19 combines with J gene TRBJ1-5, with a tentative D call TRBD1 (5 bases). The CDR3 spans 15 residues. Germline V lookup: CDR1 LNHDA, CDR2 SQIVND (reference sequence). V was shortened by 3 bases and J by 3 bases, with 12 bases between the two germline ends. As DNA, the CDR3 is TGTGCCAGTAGTATTAGCCAGGGATACAATCAGCCCCAGCATTTT. It is translated as CASSISQGYNQPQHF.

The V and J genes are TRBV9 and TRBJ2-1, with 9 bases lining up with TRBD2. Per germline, CDR1 SGDLS and CDR2 YYNGEE. The CDR3 totals 15 residues. J gave up 8 bases and V 0 bases, and 6 bases lay outside the gene matches. The CDR3 nucleotides read TGTGCCAGCAGCGTAGGGAGTAGCGGGAGTGATGAGCAGTTCTTC. Translated: CASSVGSSGSDEQFF.

This sequence joins TRBV27 and TRBJ2-1, with D unresolved. This CDR3 spans 12 amino acids. V lost 2 bases, J lost 9 bases, and 8 bases lay in between. Looked up from germline, CDR1 is MNHEY and CDR2 is SMNVEV (reference sequence). CDR3 sequence: CASSLSPGEQFF. CDR3 in DNA: TGTGCCAGCAGTTTAAGTCCCGGTGAGCAGTTCTTC.

This sequence joins TRBV27 and TRBJ2-3; 7 bases match TRBD1. Germline lookup yields CDR1 MNHEY and CDR2 SMNVEV (reference sequence). This CDR3 is 15 amino acids long. Trimming cost V 2 bases and J 4 bases; bases outside gene matches: 6. CDR3 nucleotide sequence: TGTGCCAGCAGTTTAGACAGGGCGGGCCCAGATACGCAGTATTTT. Its protein is CASSLDRAGPDTQYF.

This chain connects TRBV19 to TRBJ1-5, with 7 bases aligning to TRBD1. Germline values: CDR1 LNHDA, CDR2 SQIVND (reference sequence). This CDR3 spans 15 amino acids. After removal of 4 bases from V and 4 bases from J, the junction contained 7 bases not matched to a gene. In DNA form, the CDR3 reads TGTGCCAGTAGTACTACGAGGGGGCCTAATCAGCCCCAGCATTTT. This codes for CASSTTRGPNQPQHF.

The V call is TRBV3-1 (or the pseudogene TRBV3-2), the J call TRBJ2-7; TRBD2 aligns across 15 bases. This CDR3 is 16 amino acids long. Germline loops: CDR1 LGHDT, CDR2 YNNKEL (reference sequence). J gave up 3 bases and V 3 bases, and 3 bases lay outside the gene matches. The chain's CDR3 is CASSQGLAGGNYEQYF. The CDR3 nucleotides are TGTGCCAGCAGCCAGGGACTAGCGGGAGGTAACTACGAGCAGTACTTC.

The chain couples TRBV6-5 to TRBJ1-1; the D is unclear. CDR3 size: 15 residues. V gave up 7 bases and J gave up 4 bases, with 19 bases separating them. Germline CDR1 is MNHEY and CDR2 is SVGAGI. CDR3: CASKRTEDGVTEAFF. The CDR3, as DNA: TGTGCCAGCAAGCGGACGGAAGATGGGGTCACTGAAGCTTTCTTT.

The chain carries TRBV2 and TRBJ2-3; D gene unclear. The CDR3 extends over 13 amino acids. Trimming pared 7 bases from V and 5 bases from J, leaving 13 bases between. CDR1 is SNHLY and CDR2 is FYNNEI in the germline V gene. Written as DNA, the CDR3 is TGTGCCAGCAAATCCTATAGGGTAGATACGCAGTATTTT. This codes for CASKSYRVDTQYF.

The chain carries TRBV30 and TRBJ2-1; D unresolved. Per germline, CDR1 GTSNPN and CDR2 SVGIG (reference sequence). The CDR3 is 13 amino acids. Trimming took 0 bases from V and 10 from J, leaving 13 bases between them. The CDR3 is CAWSVSSGWEQFF. The CDR3 region has the DNA TGTGCCTGGAGTGTATCGTCCGGGTGGGAGCAGTTCTTC.

The V and J genes are TRBV18 and TRBJ1-4; no clear D gene. The CDR3 contains 11 residues. CDR1 and CDR2 from the germline V gene are KGHSH and LQKENI. The V end was cut by 3 bases, the J end by 8 bases, with 4 bases between. CDR3 loop: CASSPGEKLFF. Here the CDR3 DNA reads TGTGCCAGCTCACCGGGCGAAAAACTGTTTTTT.

The V and J genes are TRBV6-5 and TRBJ2-7; 7 nucleotides agree with TRBD2. The CDR3 consists of 15 residues. Germline CDR1 reads MNHEY; CDR2 reads SVGAGI. After removal of 6 bases from V and 3 bases from J, the junction contained 11 bases not matched to a gene. CDR3 nucleotide sequence: TGTGCCAGCAGGTACGATGCGGGAGATCACTACGAGCAGTACTTC. This encodes CASRYDAGDHYEQYF.

This clone was recorded once. The rearrangement joins TRBV5-1 to TRBJ2-1; the match to TRBD2 covers 8 bases. The germline V gene encodes CDR1 SGHRS and CDR2 YFSETQ. Losses at the gene ends were 1 base for V and 5 bases for J; bases not matched to a gene: 14. The CDR3 spans 18 residues. This CDR3 reads CASSLPGGLRSGDNEQFF. CDR3 DNA: TGCGCCAGCAGCTTGCCGGGAGGGCTCAGATCGGGGGACAATGAGCAGTTCTTC.

This clone showed up just once. The chain recombines TRBV6-2 or TRBV6-3 with TRBJ2-1; TRBD2 matches at 11 bases. Unmatched junction bases numbered 7, after V lost 5 bases and J lost 4 bases. Looked up from germline, CDR1 is MNHEY and CDR2 is SVGEGT. The length of the CDR3 is 16 residues. The CDR3 DNA reads TGTGCCAGCAGTCAGTTAGCGGGAGGGTTTTACAATGAGCAGTTCTTC. Its translation is CASSQLAGGFYNEQFF.

The chain links TRBV10-3 to TRBJ2-1, with a possible D match to TRBD2 (6 bases). With 10 bases removed from V and 5 bases from J, the gap between germline ends came to 21 bases. Germline loops: CDR1 ENHRY, CDR2 SYGVKD. The CDR3 loop spans 15 amino acids. CDR3 DNA: TGTGCCACCCACTTCGGGCTAGCGAACCACAATGAGCAGTTCTTC. Encoded protein: CATHFGLANHNEQFF.

The V and J genes are TRBV9 and TRBJ1-1; D is unresolved. The V gene lost 0 bases and the J gene lost 0 bases, with 9 bases spanning the gap. Germline V gene data show CDR1 as SGDLS and CDR2 as YYNGEE. CDR3 size: 15 residues. CDR3 in amino acids: CASSVEPNVNTEAFF. CDR3 sequence (DNA): TGTGCCAGCAGCGTAGAGCCGAACGTGAACACTGAAGCTTTCTTT.

This clone was detected only a few times. The chain joins TRBV28 to TRBJ1-5; D is unclear. The CDR3 loop spans 18 amino acids. The V end lost 8 bases, the J end lost 0 bases, and 23 bases lay between the germline ends. Germline V CDR1 and CDR2: MDHEN, SYDVKM. CDR3 coding DNA: TGTGCCAGCCACCCCTATAAGATAGCCGGGAATAGCAATCAGCCCCAGCATTTT. It translates to CASHPYKIAGNSNQPQHF.

There are a few counts of this clone. The DNA for the CDR3 is TGCGCCAGCAGCCCCGGAAGCTCCTACGAGCAGTACTTC. Translation: CASSPGSSYEQYF. This chain joins TRBV4-1 and TRBJ2-7; the D is unclear. CDR1 is MGHRA and CDR2 is YSYEKL in the germline V gene. Trimming stripped 4 bases from V and 0 bases from J, with 7 bases between. The CDR3 totals 13 residues.

This clone was recorded a few times. The genes are TRBV7-8 and TRBJ2-7; the D gene is possibly TRBD2 (5 bases). With 3 bases removed from V and 2 bases from J, the gap between germline ends came to 14 bases. Germline V lookup: CDR1 SGHVS, CDR2 FQNEAQ. CDR3 length: 15 amino acids. DNA for the CDR3: TGTGCCAGCAGCTTTGGACTGCAAGCCGCCTACGAGCAGTACTTC. As protein: CASSFGLQAAYEQYF.

This clone is a singleton in its sample. V is TRBV19 and J is TRBJ2-1, with D unresolved. With 5 bases removed from V and 7 bases from J, the gap between germline ends came to 15 bases. In germline, CDR1 is LNHDA, CDR2 SQIVND (reference sequence). The CDR3 covers 14 residues. The CDR3 nucleotides read TGTGCCAGTAGTTCCTACTCCGGTTGGAATGAGCAGTTCTTC. Translated: CASSSYSGWNEQFF.

The chain carries TRBV10-1 and TRBJ2-1; 16 bases are a match to TRBD2. Per germline, CDR1 WNHNN and CDR2 SYGVQD (reference sequence). The CDR3 loop spans 15 amino acids. Trimming cost V 8 bases and J 8 bases; bases outside gene matches: 6. DNA for the CDR3: TGCGCCAGCCACCCCGGGACTAGCGGGAGGGATGAGCAGTTCTTC. It specifies CASHPGTSGRDEQFF.

The chain carries TRBV5-6 and TRBJ2-5, with D perhaps TRBD2 (6 bases). The germline V and J ends were trimmed by 1 base and 6 bases, with 13 bases remaining between them. The CDR3 runs to 14 residues. Germline V gene data show CDR1 as SGHDT and CDR2 as YYEEEE. The CDR3 coding sequence is TGTGCCAGCAGCTTGCACGGGAGTAGTAAGACCCAGTACTTC. Its protein product is CASSLHGSSKTQYF.

The chain carries TRBV5-4 and TRBJ1-2, with D maybe TRBD1 (6 bases). This CDR3 has 13 amino acids. Germline-derived CDR1 and CDR2 are SGHNT and YYREEE (reference sequence). V gave up 6 bases and J gave up 5 bases, with 14 bases separating them. CDR3 bases: TGTGCCAGCATTCCGACAGGCCGATATGGCTACACCTTC. Its translation: CASIPTGRYGYTF. Based on the CDR3 plus reference TRBV5-4 and TRBJ1-2, the full variable domain is ETGVTQSPTHLIKTRGQQVTLRCSSQSGHNTVSWYQQALGQGPQFIFQYYREEENGRGNFPPRFSGLQFPNYSSELNVNALELDDSALYLCASIPTGRYGYTFGSGTRLTVV.

J is TRBJ2-1 and V is TRBV7-8, with D tentatively TRBD1 or TRBD2 (5 bases each). CDR1 is SGHVS, CDR2 FQNEAQ, per germline. The CDR3 is made up of 16 amino acids. Trimming cost V 1 base and J 8 bases, with 18 bases left between them. The CDR3 region has the DNA TGTGCCAGCAGCTTAGGAAACGGCGCTTTGGGGGATGAGCAGTTCTTC. It translates to CASSLGNGALGDEQFF.

The V gene is TRBV6-5, the J gene TRBJ2-7; 7 positions agree with TRBD1. Losses at the gene ends were 2 bases for V and 5 bases for J; bases not matched to a gene: 0. The V gene's germline CDR1 is MNHEY and CDR2 SVGAGI. The CDR3 has 12 amino acids. The CDR3 sequence is CASSYTGDEQYF. For the CDR3, the DNA is TGTGCCAGCAGTTACACAGGGGACGAGCAGTACTTC.

The chain combines TRBV2 with TRBJ2-7; D is uncertain. The CDR3 spans 11 residues. The germline V gene has CDR1 SNHLY and CDR2 FYNNEI. Trimming took off 1 base at V and 5 bases at J, with 3 bases between the two ends. In nucleotides, the CDR3 is TGTGCCAGCAGTGAAGAGGACGAGCAGTACTTC. As protein: CASSEEDEQYF.

The genes are TRBV11-2 and TRBJ2-5, with TRBD2 as a possible D gene (5 bases). CDR1 is SGHAT and CDR2 is FQNNGV in the germline V gene. This CDR3 comprises 13 residues. V was pared by 3 bases and J by 5 bases, with 10 bases between. The chain's CDR3 is CASSFLGGETQYF. Written as DNA, the CDR3 is TGTGCCAGCAGCTTTTTGGGCGGGGAGACCCAGTACTTC.